This T cell receptor beta chain came from a study of cytomegalovirus exposure and HLA in healthy donors. Study-level background: Clustering assigned 70% to 90% of the roughly 430 genotyped donors to the Caucasian-associated ancestry cluster. Study-wide points: Reports showed the classifier diagnosing cytomegalovirus status with high specificity and sensitivity. Most TCR beta V segments were productive about 90% or about 30% of the time in an earlier analysis. A later examination showed that TCR association rates differed by HLA locus, with DRB1 most and HLA-C fewest.

The CDR3 extends over 15 amino acids. The PCR had 60 Vbeta and 13 Jbeta primers. Measured with immunoSEQ multiplex PCR; TCRdb has only the in-frame clones, and not every one. The table includes just over 150,000 clones, approximately 84% detected once. In regard to this clone: As yet, its antigen is unknown.

Sequenced material: PBMCs. This receptor was taken from a woman younger than 30 in good health and CMV-seronegative. The chain has TRBV21-1 and TRBJ1-4. TRBV21-1 is given as a pseudogene. CDR3 sequence (DNA): TGTGCCAGCAGCGCAAACCAAAGCCATAATGAAAAACTGTTTTTT. Protein product: CASSANQSHNEKLFF.